Listed below are T cell receptor beta chains from one sample, sequenced in a study of shared clonotypes between healthy human individuals. Sequencing was performed with immunoSEQ multiplex PCR; in TCRdb, only in-frame clones are kept and a portion is missing. The sample contains approximately 740,000 clones, more than 85% of which appear only once. The sequenced material came from naive CD8+ T cells sorted from blood. The receptor source for this set is a man younger than 45 in good health. Both conserved end residues are part of each CDR3. The D gene is left open where the match is weak. Expanded clones get a size class; other rows say once, few or many, or leave the size out.

size,D,V,J,DNA,CDR3
.,TRBD1,TRBV14,TRBJ2-3,TGTGCCAGCAGCCAAGATATTGGCAGGGGGAAGGCAGATACGCAGTATTTT,CASSQDIGRGKADTQYF
.,.,TRBV27,TRBJ2-2,TGTGCCAGTAACGAATATAACAGGGCCAACACCGGGGAGCTGTTTTTT,CASNEYNRANTGELFF
.,.,TRBV11-2,TRBJ2-7,TGTGCCAGCATCGGGGGCCACACCTACGAGCAGTACTTC,CASIGGHTYEQYF
.,.,TRBV6-5,TRBJ2-7,TGTGCCAGCATTTCCGGGACGACCTACGAGCAGTACTTC,CASISGTTYEQYF
.,TRBD1,TRBV25-1,TRBJ2-1,TGTGCCAGCAGTGATTCCGGGACAGTCCACAATGAGCAGTTCTTC,CASSDSGTVHNEQFF
.,TRBD1,TRBV6-5,TRBJ2-7,TGTGCCAGCAGTTACGGGGGGACAGGGCATTACTACGAGCAGTACTTC,CASSYGGTGHYYEQYF
.,.,TRBV5-6,TRBJ2-7,TGTGCCAGCAGCTTGGGGAAATACTCCTACGAGCAGTACTTC,CASSLGKYSYEQYF
.,.,TRBV27,TRBJ2-7,TGTGCCAGCAGTCAAACACAGGTTACCTTTGTCGAGCAGTACTTC,CASSQTQVTFVEQYF
.,TRBD1,TRBV27,TRBJ2-7,TGTGCCAGCAGGAAGCCACTCGGGACAGCGTACGAGCAGTACTTC,CASRKPLGTAYEQYF
.,.,TRBV10-3,TRBJ2-7,TGTGCCATCAGTGAGTCGAGTAACTACGAGCAGTACTTC,CAISESSNYEQYF
.,.,TRBV10-3,TRBJ2-2,TGTGCCATCAGTGAGTCGGAGAACACCGGGGAGCTGTTTTTT,CAISESENTGELFF
.,TRBD2,TRBV7-9,TRBJ2-1,TGTGCCAGCAGCTTCGATTCTACCGGGAGGTTCGACAATGAGCAGTTCTTC,CASSFDSTGRFDNEQFF
.,.,TRBV7-9,TRBJ2-5,TGTGCCAGCAGCCTCAGGGGGAGGGGTCAAGAGACCCAGTACTTC,CASSLRGRGQETQYF
once,TRBD2,TRBV10-3,TRBJ2-7,TGTGCCATCAGTGACGGGGGGGCGCGGATTGGCGAGCAGTACTTC,CAISDGGARIGEQYF
.,.,TRBV7-9,TRBJ2-7,TGTGCCAGCAGCCTGGATGACTCCTACGAGCAGTACTTC,CASSLDDSYEQYF
once,.,TRBV4-3,TRBJ2-7,TGCGCCAGCAGCCAAGAGGGCTTCTCGTACGAGCAGTACTTC,CASSQEGFSYEQYF
.,TRBD2,TRBV9,TRBJ2-1,TGTGCCAGCAGCGCTAGCGGGAGCCTACACAATGAGCAGTTCTTC,CASSASGSLHNEQFF
.,TRBD1,TRBV6-5,TRBJ2-5,TGTGCCAGCAGTGTTGGGACAGGGGCTGAAGAGACCCAGTACTTC,CASSVGTGAEETQYF
.,TRBD1,TRBV7-2,TRBJ2-2,TGTGCCAGCAGCTTTCCTCCGGGACAGAAGACCGGGGAGCTGTTTTTT,CASSFPPGQKTGELFF
.,.,TRBV28,TRBJ2-7,TGTGCCAGCAGCCCCCGACTTAGAGGTCTTGACGAGCAGTACTTC,CASSPRLRGLDEQYF
.,TRBD1,TRBV4-1,TRBJ2-5,TGCGCCAGCAGCCACCCGGGACAGTCCCAAGAGACCCAGTACTTC,CASSHPGQSQETQYF
.,.,TRBV7-2,TRBJ1-1,TGTGCCAGCAGCTTAGCGGGAGGGAACACTGAAGCTTTCTTT,CASSLAGGNTEAFF
.,.,TRBV4-1,TRBJ2-1,TGCGCCAGCAGCCAAGGCCAGAGCTCCTACAATGAGCAGTTCTTC,CASSQGQSSYNEQFF
.,.,TRBV7-9,TRBJ1-5,TGTGCCAGCAGCTTAGCGGGTGGTAGCGTCCAGCCCCAGCATTTT,CASSLAGGSVQPQHF
.,TRBD1,TRBV25-1,TRBJ2-7,TGTGCCAGCACCTCGGGACAGGACTACGAGCAGTACTTC,CASTSGQDYEQYF
.,.,TRBV2,TRBJ2-5,TGTGCCAGCAGTGGGGGGTTGCAAGAGACCCAGTACTTC,CASSGGLQETQYF
.,.,TRBV6-6,TRBJ2-1,TGTGCCAGCAACAAACTCCAGGGTTCCTACAATGAGCAGTTCTTC,CASNKLQGSYNEQFF
.,.,TRBV4-3,TRBJ1-1,TGCGCCAGCAGCCAATCGAGGGGACCCCAGAACTTGAACACTGAAGCTTTCTTT,CASSQSRGPQNLNTEAFF
few,.,TRBV7-6,TRBJ2-7,TGTGCCAGCAGCTTAGAGCGTGGTGCGTACGAGCAGTACTTC,CASSLERGAYEQYF
.,TRBD2,TRBV30,TRBJ2-2,TGTGCCGGTAGCGGGAATGAGAACACCGGGGAGCTGTTTTTT,CAGSGNENTGELFF
.,TRBD2,TRBV27,TRBJ2-1,TGTGCCAGCAGGGGGGGACTAGCCACCTACAATGAGCAGTTCTTC,CASRGGLATYNEQFF
.,.,TRBV2,TRBJ2-1,TGTGCCAGCAGTGAGGTACACGAGCAGTTCTTC,CASSEVHEQFF
.,.,TRBV28,TRBJ2-2,TGTGCCAGCAGCCCGGAGGGTCGGAGTGAGAACACCGGGGAGCTGTTTTTT,CASSPEGRSENTGELFF
.,.,TRBV5-4,TRBJ2-7,TGTGCCAGCAGCTTCGGTCCCAGTTCGCCTTCCGAGCAGTACTTC,CASSFGPSSPSEQYF
.,TRBD2,TRBV13,TRBJ2-5,TGTGCCAGTAGGACTAGACAAGAGACCCAGTACTTC,CASRTRQETQYF
.,.,TRBV10-1,TRBJ2-1,TGCGCCAGCAGTGAAAAACCTTACAATGAGCAGTTCTTC,CASSEKPYNEQFF
.,.,TRBV28,TRBJ2-1,TGTGCCAGCAGTTTATCGCTAGGACCCAATGAGCAGTTCTTC,CASSLSLGPNEQFF
.,.,TRBV27,TRBJ2-5,TGTGCCAGCAGTTTACGAAGGTGGGAGACCCAGTACTTC,CASSLRRWETQYF